This entry features one TCR beta chain sequence. Its binding antigen is unknown. No clone much larger than this one lies a single base away; base qualities are absent. The sample comes from a study of blood T cells in healthy people across ages (dated by TCRdb to about 2015). Concerning the study at large: In model experiments, roughly one uniquely barcoded TCR beta cDNA molecule per two T cells was captured by template switching. The study measured age-related changes in TCR beta repertoire diversity using deep sequencing normalized with unique cDNA molecular identifiers. Donors were grouped into four age groups: young (average about 15 years), middle-aged (39), aged (approximately 67) and long-lived (approximately 82). To avoid experimental bias, donors of different ages were randomly spread across the sequencing lanes. For two donors (one aged 18 to 30 and one aged 80 or older), the study analyzed two additional independent replicas of 1 million unique cDNA reads from the same blood draw.

The investigation overall reported the following: Because profiling used bulk unsorted PBMCs, naive and antigen-experienced compartments could not be compared conclusively. Compared with the aged group, the long-lived group had more naive CD4+ T cells, fewer expanded clones and increased TCR diversity, a pattern suggesting age selection. The CMV infection status of donors was not known, potentially confounding age-related changes in expanded clonotypes. Observed TCR beta diversity per million T cells fell roughly linearly with age, and a significant reduction was already apparent by age roughly 40. Estimates of total diversity from one million sequenced T cells were regarded as lower bounds and underestimates. Observed TCR beta diversity correlated strongly with the percentage of naive T cells measured by flow cytometry.

Donors were 39 systemically healthy Caucasian individuals from Russia aged roughly 6 to 90 years. Each donor gave 8 to 10 milliliters of peripheral blood, drawn into EDTA-treated Vacutainer tubes. Ficoll-Paque density-gradient centrifugation was used to isolate PBMCs, with at least 7 million per sample. Total RNA, at least 5 micrograms per sample, was extracted from PBMCs with Trizol reagent. Naive CD45RAhigh/CD27high T cell percentages were measured by flow cytometry on a PBMC aliquot from every donor. Libraries were made using 5' RACE. Instrument on record: Illumina HiSeq 2500. The second PCR ran for about 6 to 12 cycles and used a J-beta primer mix along with a sample-barcoded 5' primer. Each TCR beta cDNA molecule received a unique molecular identifier from a template-switch 5' adaptor carrying 12 random nucleotides. At least 2.5 million CDR3-containing paired-end reads were obtained from each sample. The Mint cDNA synthesis kit, primed by a TRBC-specific oligonucleotide, was used to synthesize first-strand cDNA from all RNA. Following uracil-DNA glycosylase treatment, all cDNA underwent a first 18-cycle PCR with the universal primers M1SS and BC2_uni_R. The paper's processing steps were these. For normalization, 1 million high-quality reads were randomly selected from each sample, with every read carrying a distinct molecular identifier. Reads sharing molecular identifiers were discarded rather than binned into consensus sequences. MiTCR, set to a Q25 quality threshold and the strictest error-elimination algorithm, was used for CDR3 identification, clonotype clustering and error correction. Lower-bound total TCR beta diversity was estimated with a nonparametric unseen species model using Euler transformation. In TCRdb, the public reads were trimmed at Q25 with fastp and aligned with MiXCR, with productive beta chains retained. Under each unique CDR3 protein, matching rows form one entry showing the most common genes and DNA. The authors' filters were not applied to this entry. The sample yields approximately 600,000 distinct CDR3 sequences; under 70% were counted once. Approximately 40% of the sample comes from the top ten.

From the germline V gene (reference sequence), CDR1 is DFQATT and CDR2 is SNEGSKA. Including cysteine and phenylalanine, the CDR3 has 12 amino acids. Of all the DNA, just the CDR3 is kept, 36 bases in frame from base 1. The specimen was blood. The sequence was collected from a man in his fifties or sixties in good health. The rearrangement combines TRBV20-1 with TRBJ2-4; TRBD1 is a possible D gene, resting on 7 matching bases. Near its end, the DNA agrees better with TRBJ2-7, so the J call may be wrong. The nucleotide sequence is TGCAGAGGAAGGGCAGGGGGGTACGAGCAGTACTTC. This yields the protein CRGRAGGYEQYF.